This T cell receptor (beta chain) stems from a study of blood T cell repertoires in COVID-19. Whole-study context: Collection of acute and convalescent COVID-19 samples took place in the United States, Italy and Spain. Sources were T cells, B-cell-depleted T cells, or PBMCs; the material itself was cDNA or gDNA.

CDR3 length: 15 amino acids. CDR1 is MNHEY, CDR2 SVGAGI, per germline. V lost 8 bases to trimming and J lost 4 bases, with 18 bases between them. Authors' methods: The authors estimated nucleated cell counts from reference gene primer amplification. The data were produced by immunoSEQ multiplex PCR, yet TCRdb's version contains in-frame clones alone and is incomplete. From that table come the V and J calls and clone size; the DNA was used to work out D and trimming. The repertoire has over 25,000 clones, roughly four fifths of them found once; the top ten carry roughly 43%. The sequencing input was peripheral blood. The gene calls are TRBV6-5 and TRBJ2-1; tentative D call: TRBD1 (7 bases). The origin of this receptor is an elderly woman with acute or convalescent COVID-19. In DNA form, the CDR3 reads TGTGCCAGCCGCCGGGCGGGACAGAGGTACAATGAGCAGTTCTTC. Its translation: CASRRAGQRYNEQFF.